This T cell receptor beta chain was documented in a study of blood T cell repertoires in COVID-19. Study-wide context: The United States, Italy and Spain provided the acute and convalescent COVID-19 samples. PBMCs, B-cell-depleted T cells, or T cells provided the cDNA or gDNA that made up the material.

Germline CDR1 and CDR2: LGHDT and YNNKEL (reference sequence). V gave up 2 bases and J gave up 2 bases, with 8 bases separating them. This CDR3 has 14 residues. As handled by the study authors: Researchers report that nucleated cell counts were estimated from reference gene primer amplification. Sequencing was performed with immunoSEQ multiplex PCR; in TCRdb, only in-frame clones are kept and a portion is missing. That table gives V, J and clone size, and the DNA gave D and trimming. The sample holds approximately 90,000 clones, about 91% seen once. The TCR comes from a man in his sixties with acute or convalescent COVID-19. This chain joins TRBV3-1 (or the pseudogene TRBV3-2) and TRBJ2-3; D is perhaps TRBD2 (5 bases). Sequenced: peripheral blood. In DNA form, the CDR3 reads TGTGCCAGCAGCCAAATGACTAACACAGATACGCAGTATTTT. Its translation: CASSQMTNTDTQYF.